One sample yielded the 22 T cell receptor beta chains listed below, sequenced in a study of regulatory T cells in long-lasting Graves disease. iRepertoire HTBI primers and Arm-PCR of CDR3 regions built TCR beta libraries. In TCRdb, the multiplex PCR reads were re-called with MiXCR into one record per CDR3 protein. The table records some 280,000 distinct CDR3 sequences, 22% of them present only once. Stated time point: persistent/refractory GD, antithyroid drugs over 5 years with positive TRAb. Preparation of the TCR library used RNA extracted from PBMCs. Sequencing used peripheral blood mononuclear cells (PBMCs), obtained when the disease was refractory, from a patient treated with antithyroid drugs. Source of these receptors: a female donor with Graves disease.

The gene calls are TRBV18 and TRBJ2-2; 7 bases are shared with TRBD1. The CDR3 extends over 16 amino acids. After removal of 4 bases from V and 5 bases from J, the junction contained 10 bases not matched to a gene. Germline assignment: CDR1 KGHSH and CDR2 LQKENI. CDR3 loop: CASSQRTGRRTGELFF. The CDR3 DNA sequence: TGTGCCAGCTCACAGAGGACAGGACGTCGAACCGGGGAGCTGTTTTTT.

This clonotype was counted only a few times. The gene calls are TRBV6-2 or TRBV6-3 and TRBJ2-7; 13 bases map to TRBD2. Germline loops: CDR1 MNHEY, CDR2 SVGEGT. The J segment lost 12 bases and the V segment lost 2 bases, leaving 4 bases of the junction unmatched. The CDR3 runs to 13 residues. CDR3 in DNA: TGTGCCAGCAGTTACGGACTAGCGGGGGAGAGGTACTTC. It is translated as CASSYGLAGERYF.

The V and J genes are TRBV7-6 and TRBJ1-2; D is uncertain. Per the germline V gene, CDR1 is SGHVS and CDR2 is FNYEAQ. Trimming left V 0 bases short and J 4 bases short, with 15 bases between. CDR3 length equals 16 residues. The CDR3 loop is CASSLALGNPGYGYTF. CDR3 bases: TGTGCCAGCAGCTTAGCGCTTGGGAACCCCGGCTATGGCTACACCTTC.

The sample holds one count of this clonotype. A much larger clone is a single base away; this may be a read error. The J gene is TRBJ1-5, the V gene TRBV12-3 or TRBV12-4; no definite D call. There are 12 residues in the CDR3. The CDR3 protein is CASSLSGWTQRF. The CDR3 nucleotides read TGTGCCAGCAGTTTATCAGGTTGGACCCAGCGTTTT.

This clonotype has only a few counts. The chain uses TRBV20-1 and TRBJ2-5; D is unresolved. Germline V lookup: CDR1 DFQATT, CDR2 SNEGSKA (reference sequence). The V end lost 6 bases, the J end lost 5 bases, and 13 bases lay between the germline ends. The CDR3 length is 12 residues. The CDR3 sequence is CSATNVGETQYF. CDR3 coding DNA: TGCAGTGCCACCAACGTTGGGGAGACCCAGTACTTC.

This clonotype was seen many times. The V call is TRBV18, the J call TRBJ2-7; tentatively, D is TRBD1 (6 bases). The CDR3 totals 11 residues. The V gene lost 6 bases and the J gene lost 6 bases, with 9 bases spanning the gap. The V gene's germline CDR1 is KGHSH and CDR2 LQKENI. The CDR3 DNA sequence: TGTGCCAGCTCCCAGGGGAGCGAGCAGTACTTC. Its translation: CASSQGSEQYF.

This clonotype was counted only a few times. Here the CDR3 DNA reads TGTGCCAGCGCGGGACTTTCTCGCTCCTACGAGCAGTACTTC. It translates to CASAGLSRSYEQYF. J is TRBJ2-7 and V is TRBV6-1; D possibly corresponds to TRBD2 (6 bases). Deletions cut 8 bases from V and 0 bases from J, with 14 bases between. CDR1 and CDR2 from the germline V gene are MNHNS and SASEGT. CDR3 length equals 14 residues.

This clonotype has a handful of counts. The CDR3, as DNA: TGCGCCAGCAGTGACGGGGTCCCGGGGACCGGGGAGCTGTTTTTT. Translating gives CASSDGVPGTGELFF. This chain joins TRBV10-2 and TRBJ2-2; weak D call: TRBD2 (5 bases). The germline V gene has CDR1 WSHSY and CDR2 SAAADI. The CDR3 totals 15 residues. Trimming removed 3 bases from V and 5 bases from J, with 13 bases in between.

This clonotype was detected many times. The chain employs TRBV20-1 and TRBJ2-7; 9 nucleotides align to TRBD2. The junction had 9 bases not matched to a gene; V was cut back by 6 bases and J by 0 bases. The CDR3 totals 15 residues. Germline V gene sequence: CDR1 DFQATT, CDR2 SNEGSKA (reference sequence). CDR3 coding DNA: TGCAGTGCCCAGCCAGCGGGAGGCCTCTCCTACGAGCAGTACTTC. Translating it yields CSAQPAGGLSYEQYF.

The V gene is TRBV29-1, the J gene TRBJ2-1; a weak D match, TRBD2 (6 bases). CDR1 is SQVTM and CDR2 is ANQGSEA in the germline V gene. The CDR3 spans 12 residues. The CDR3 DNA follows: TGCATTGTGACTAGTCTGGGCAATGAGCAGTTCTTC. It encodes CIVTSLGNEQFF.

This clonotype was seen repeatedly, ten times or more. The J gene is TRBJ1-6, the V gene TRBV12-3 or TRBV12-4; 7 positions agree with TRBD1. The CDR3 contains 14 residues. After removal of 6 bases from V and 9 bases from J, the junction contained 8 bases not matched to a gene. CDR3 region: CASRGGGFGSPLHF. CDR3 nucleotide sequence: TGTGCCAGCAGAGGGGGCGGGTTCGGTTCACCCCTCCACTTT.

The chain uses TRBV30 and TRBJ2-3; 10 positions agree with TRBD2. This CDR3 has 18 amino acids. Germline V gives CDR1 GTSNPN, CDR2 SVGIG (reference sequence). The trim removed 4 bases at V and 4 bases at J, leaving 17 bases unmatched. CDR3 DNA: TGTGCCTGGAATGCCTTCCGAGCGGGAGGGGAATTCGCAGATACGCAGTATTTT. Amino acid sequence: CAWNAFRAGGEFADTQYF.

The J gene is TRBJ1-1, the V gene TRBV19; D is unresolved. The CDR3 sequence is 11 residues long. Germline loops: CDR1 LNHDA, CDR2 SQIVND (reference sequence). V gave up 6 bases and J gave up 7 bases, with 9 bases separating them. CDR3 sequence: CASRVPGEAFF. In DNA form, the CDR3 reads TGTGCCAGTAGAGTGCCTGGTGAAGCTTTCTTT. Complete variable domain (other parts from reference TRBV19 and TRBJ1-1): DGGITQSPKYLFRKEGQNVTLSCEQNLNHDAMYWYRQDPGQGLRLIYYSQIVNDFQKGDIAEGYSVSREKKESFPLTVTSAQKNPTAFYLCASRVPGEAFFGQGTRLTVV.

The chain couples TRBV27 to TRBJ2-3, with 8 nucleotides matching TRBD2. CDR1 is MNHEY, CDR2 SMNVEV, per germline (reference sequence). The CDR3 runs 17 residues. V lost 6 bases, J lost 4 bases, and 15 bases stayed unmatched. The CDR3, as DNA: TGTGCCAGCAGACCTGGCGGCGGGAGGACCGAATCAGATACGCAGTATTTT. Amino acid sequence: CASRPGGGRTESDTQYF.

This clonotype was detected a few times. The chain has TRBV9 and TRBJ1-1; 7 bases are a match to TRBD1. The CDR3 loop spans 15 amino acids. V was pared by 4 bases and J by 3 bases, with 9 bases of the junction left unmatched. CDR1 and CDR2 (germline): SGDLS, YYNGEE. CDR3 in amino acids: CASSPYEGAYTEAFF. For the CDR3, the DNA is TGTGCCAGCAGCCCATACGAGGGGGCGTACACTGAAGCTTTCTTT.

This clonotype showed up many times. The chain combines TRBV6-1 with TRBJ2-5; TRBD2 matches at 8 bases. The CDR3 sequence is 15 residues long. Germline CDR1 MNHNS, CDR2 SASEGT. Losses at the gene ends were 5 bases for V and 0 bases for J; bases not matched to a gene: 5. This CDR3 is CASSRASGYQETQYF. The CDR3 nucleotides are TGTGCCAGCAGTAGAGCTAGCGGGTACCAAGAGACCCAGTACTTC.

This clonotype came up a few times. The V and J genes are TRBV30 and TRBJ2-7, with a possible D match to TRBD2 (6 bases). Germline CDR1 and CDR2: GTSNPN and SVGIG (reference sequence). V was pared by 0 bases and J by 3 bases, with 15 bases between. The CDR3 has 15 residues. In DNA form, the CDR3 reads TGTGCCTGGAGTGTAGGAGGCGGGGTAGGCTACGAGCAGTACTTC. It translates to CAWSVGGGVGYEQYF.

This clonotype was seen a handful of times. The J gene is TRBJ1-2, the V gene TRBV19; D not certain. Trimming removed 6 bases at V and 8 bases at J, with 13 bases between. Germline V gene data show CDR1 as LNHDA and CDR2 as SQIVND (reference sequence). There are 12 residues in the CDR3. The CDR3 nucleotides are TGTGCCAGTAGGACGCCCCAAGGGGGCTACACCTTC. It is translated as CASRTPQGGYTF.

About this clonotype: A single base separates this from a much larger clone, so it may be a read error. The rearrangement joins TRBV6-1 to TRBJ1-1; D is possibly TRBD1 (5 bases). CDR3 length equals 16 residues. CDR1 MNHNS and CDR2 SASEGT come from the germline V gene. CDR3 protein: CASRINPDISDTGAFF. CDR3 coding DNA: TGTGCCAGCAGAATAAACCCGGACATAAGTGACACTGGAGCTTTCTTT.

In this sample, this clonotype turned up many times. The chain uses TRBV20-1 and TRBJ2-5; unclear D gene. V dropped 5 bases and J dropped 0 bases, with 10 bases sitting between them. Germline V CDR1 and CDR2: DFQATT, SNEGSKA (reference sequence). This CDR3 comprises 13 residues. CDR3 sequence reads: CSAPGPYQETQYF. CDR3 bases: TGCAGTGCTCCCGGACCGTACCAAGAGACCCAGTACTTC.

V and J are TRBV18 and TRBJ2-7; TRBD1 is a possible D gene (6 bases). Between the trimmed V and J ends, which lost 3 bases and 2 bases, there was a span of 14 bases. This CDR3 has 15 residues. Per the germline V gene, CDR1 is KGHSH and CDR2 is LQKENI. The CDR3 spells CASSPEQGSTYEQYF. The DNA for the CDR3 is TGTGCCAGCTCACCGGAGCAGGGGTCTACCTACGAGCAGTACTTC.

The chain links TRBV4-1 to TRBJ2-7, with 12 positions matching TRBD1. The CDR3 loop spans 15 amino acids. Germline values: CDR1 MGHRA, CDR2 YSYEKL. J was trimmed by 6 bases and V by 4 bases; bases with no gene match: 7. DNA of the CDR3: TGCGCCAGCAGCCGAGAGGGACAGGGGGCAATCGAGCAGTACTTC. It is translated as CASSREGQGAIEQYF.